This T cell receptor (beta chain) was recorded in a study of technical replicates of blood from a few donors. Assay used: immunoSEQ multiplex PCR; TCRdb lists only in-frame clones, some missing. Of 90,000 or so clones in the sample, 85% to 95% were seen once. The CDR3 is 15 residues long. The germline CDR1 and CDR2 sequences are SNHLY and FYNNEI. V was trimmed by 5 bases and J by 4 bases, leaving 14 bases between them. This chain links TRBV2 with TRBJ2-2, with D perhaps TRBD2 (5 bases). Sequenced sample: T cells isolated from PBMCs. The receptor comes from a human donor in good health. CDR3 protein: CASSPTSSRTGELFF. Written as DNA, the CDR3 is TGTGCCAGCAGTCCAACTAGTTCGCGCACCGGGGAGCTGTTTTTT.